The clone carrying this T cell receptor beta chain was seen repeatedly, ten times or more. With iRepertoire HTBI primers and Arm-PCR of CDR3 regions, TCR beta libraries were built. TCRdb itself ran the multiplex PCR reads through MiXCR, one entry per CDR3 protein. Here the sample spans 530,000 or so distinct CDR3 sequences, less than 15% being singletons. Stated time point: newly diagnosed GD, antithyroid drugs for less than 3 months. There was RNA extracted from PBMCs, and the TCR library was made from it. This record belongs to a study of regulatory T cells in long-lasting Graves disease. The same sample was also studied in work on T cells in Graves' hyperthyroidism and ophthalmopathy. In that study: Diagnostic decisions used clinical symptoms, serum thyroxine and TRAb, thyroid ultrasound and orbital computed tomography.

The receptor's source is a man aged 25 to 40 with Graves disease. The material was peripheral blood mononuclear cells (PBMCs), obtained at new diagnosis, from a patient treated with antithyroid drugs.

CDR3 nucleotides: TGTGCCAGCACACGGGCTAGCGGGGCGAACAATGAGCAGTTCTTC. Amino acids: CASTRASGANNEQFF. This rearrangement joins TRBV6-1 to TRBJ2-1, with 9 bases that match TRBD2. CDR1 is MNHNS, CDR2 SASEGT, per germline. The CDR3 is 15 amino acids. V shed 7 bases and J 5 bases; nucleotides not matched to a gene: 9.